This T cell receptor beta chain was retrieved from a study of blood T cell repertoires in COVID-19. From germline, CDR1 is MNHEY and CDR2 SVGAGI. Trimming took 4 bases from V and 3 from J, leaving 13 bases between them. CDR3 length: 15 residues. Only in-frame clones appear in the TCRdb table, and some are missing; sequencing was by immunoSEQ multiplex PCR. The data show 300,000 to 400,000 clones, 65% to 90% seen once. This TCR derives from a human donor in a cohort sampled during active COVID-19. What was sequenced was peripheral blood. The rearrangement joins TRBV6-5 to TRBJ2-1; D possibly corresponds to TRBD2 (5 bases). CDR3 coding DNA: TGTGCCAGCAGTTTTGCGAGGGTGCGCTACAATGAGCAGTTCTTC. It codes for CASSFARVRYNEQFF.